Listed here are 22 T cell receptor beta chains from one sample, sequenced in a study of shared clonotypes between healthy human individuals. Clones were read by immunoSEQ multiplex PCR, and TCRdb kept only the in-frame ones, dropping some. In the table there are millions of clones, 90% to 95% of which are singletons. Sequenced input: naive CD4+ T cells from PBMCs. Subset meaning: CD45RA+ positively selected. The receptors come from a young man in good health. Some clones in this sample may be carry-over from other donors' samples.

The chain employs TRBV18 and TRBJ1-4; a possible D gene is TRBD1 (5 bases). CDR1 is KGHSH and CDR2 is LQKENI in the germline V gene. The CDR3 loop spans 15 amino acids. V shed 3 bases and J shed 8 bases, with 16 bases lying between them. The CDR3 bases are TGTGCCAGCTCACCCCCGGGGGTGGTTGGCGAAAAACTGTTTTTT. This codes for CASSPPGVVGEKLFF.

V and J are TRBV27 and TRBJ1-5; tentative D call: TRBD1 (6 bases). This CDR3 region has 14 residues. Germline CDR1 MNHEY, CDR2 SMNVEV (reference sequence). The V gene lost 5 bases and the J gene lost 5 bases, with 13 bases spanning the gap. The CDR3 region is CASSPGQVYQPQHF. CDR3 coding DNA: TGTGCCAGCAGTCCGGGACAAGTATATCAGCCCCAGCATTTT.

The chain couples TRBV20-1 to TRBJ2-3; the D is unclear. CDR1 is DFQATT, CDR2 SNEGSKA, per germline (reference sequence). This CDR3 contains 11 residues. The V end lost 4 bases, the J end lost 5 bases, and 7 bases lay between the germline ends. This chain's CDR3 is CSATWGDTQYF. The CDR3 bases are TGCAGTGCTACTTGGGGAGATACGCAGTATTTT.

The gene calls are TRBV6-6 and TRBJ2-1; D is uncertain. V lost 8 bases and J 3 bases, leaving 11 bases between the germline ends. Germline CDR1 is MNHNY and CDR2 is SVGAGI (reference sequence). This CDR3 is 13 amino acids long. CDR3 coding DNA: TGTGCCAGCGCTAGTTCAGGCTACAATGAGCAGTTCTTC. It encodes CASASSGYNEQFF.

A few counts support this clone. This chain connects TRBV14 to TRBJ1-1; TRBD1 matches at 9 bases. The V segment lost 4 bases and the J segment 6 bases; nucleotides outside the gene matches: 9. This CDR3 spans 15 amino acids. Germline CDR1 and CDR2: SGHDN and FVKESK. For the CDR3, the DNA is TGTGCCAGCAGCCCCCGGACAGGGGAAGGCGCTGAAGCTTTCTTT. It codes for CASSPRTGEGAEAFF.

Of note for this clone: Other DNA sequences in the sample encode the same CDR3. The J gene is TRBJ2-5, the V gene TRBV2; TRBD1 matches at 9 bases. The germline V gene encodes CDR1 SNHLY and CDR2 FYNNEI. J lost 3 bases, V lost 3 bases, and 2 bases had no gene match. The CDR3 covers 14 residues. The CDR3 DNA reads TGTGCCAGCAGTGATAGGACAGGGGAAGAGACCCAGTACTTC. Translation gives CASSDRTGEETQYF.

The chain uses TRBV6-5 and TRBJ2-3; D unresolved. CDR1 and CDR2 (germline): MNHEY, SVGAGI. Between the trimmed V and J ends, which lost 6 bases and 3 bases, there was a span of 16 bases. The CDR3 has 15 residues. This chain's CDR3 is CASSSSLGRTDTQYF. CDR3 sequence (DNA): TGTGCCAGCAGCAGTTCCCTGGGCAGAACAGATACGCAGTATTTT.

The chain employs TRBV6-1 and TRBJ2-2, with TRBD1 identical over 7 bases. Germline assignment: CDR1 MNHNS and CDR2 SASEGT. Unmatched junction bases numbered 1, after V lost 0 bases and J lost 0 bases. The CDR3 is 16 amino acids. The CDR3 loop reads CASSEAGTANTGELFF. CDR3 sequence (DNA): TGTGCCAGCAGTGAAGCCGGGACAGCGAACACCGGGGAGCTGTTTTTT.

The chain is built from TRBV6-5 and TRBJ1-2, with 7 bases lining up with TRBD1. CDR3 size: 15 residues. Germline CDR1 MNHEY, CDR2 SVGAGI. V was clipped by 6 bases and J by 0 bases; unmatched bases: 7. CDR3 DNA sequence: TGTGCCAGCAGGCCTCAGGGGGAGGCTAACTATGGCTACACCTTC. Translating gives CASRPQGEANYGYTF.

This clone occurred once. Other DNA sequences in this specimen translate into the identical CDR3. This chain joins TRBV15 and TRBJ1-1; D ambiguous. Germline CDR1 reads LNHNV; CDR2 reads YYDKDF (reference sequence). This CDR3 spans 12 amino acids. V gave up 1 base and J gave up 4 bases, with 4 bases separating them. In DNA, the CDR3 is TGTGCCACCAGCAGAGGTCCCACTGAAGCTTTCTTT. This sequence encodes CATSRGPTEAFF. The whole variable domain, remainder taken from reference TRBV15 and TRBJ1-1, is DAMVIQNPRYQVTQFGKPVTLSCSQTLNHNVMYWYQQKSSQAPKLLFHYYDKDFNNEADTPDNFQSRRPNTSFCFLDIRSPGLGDTAMYLCATSRGPTEAFFGQGTRLTVV.

The V call is TRBV6-1, the J call TRBJ1-4; a possible D gene is TRBD1 (5 bases). The length of the CDR3 is 14 residues. Germline V gives CDR1 MNHNS, CDR2 SASEGT. Trimming cost V 6 bases and J 8 bases, with 16 bases left between them. The CDR3 loop reads CASRKGFGWEKLFF. The CDR3 region has the DNA TGTGCCAGCAGAAAGGGGTTCGGGTGGGAAAAACTGTTTTTT.

This chain uses TRBV19 with TRBJ2-5; maybe TRBD2 (6 bases). V was pared by 2 bases and J by 2 bases, with 15 bases between. The germline V gene has CDR1 LNHDA and CDR2 SQIVND (reference sequence). This CDR3 contains 16 residues. This CDR3 reads CASSIMAGRGQETQYF. The CDR3 region has the DNA TGTGCCAGTAGTATAATGGCGGGACGGGGTCAAGAGACCCAGTACTTC.

This chain joins TRBV12-5 and TRBJ2-3, with D tentatively TRBD2 (5 bases). Trimming stripped 6 bases from V and 1 base from J, with 11 bases between. The CDR3 is 14 amino acids. Germline loops: CDR1 LGHNT, CDR2 FRNRAP. The CDR3 loop reads CASGQGRGTDTQYF. The CDR3 DNA reads as TGTGCTAGTGGCCAAGGGCGGGGCACAGATACGCAGTATTTT.

J is TRBJ2-7 and V is TRBV6-6; D gene unclear. This CDR3 region has 14 residues. CDR1 and CDR2 (germline): MNHNY, SVGAGI (reference sequence). Trimming cost V 0 bases and J 4 bases, with 10 bases left between them. The CDR3: CASSYSQPGYEQYF. The CDR3 bases are TGTGCCAGCAGTTACTCCCAGCCTGGGTACGAGCAGTACTTC.

For the CDR3, the DNA is TGCGCCAGCAGCGGGGTTTTCGATGAGCAGTTCTTC. Its translation is CASSGVFDEQFF. The genes are TRBV4-1 and TRBJ2-1; no clear D. From germline, CDR1 is MGHRA and CDR2 YSYEKL. The CDR3 contains 12 residues. V lost 5 bases to trimming and J lost 8 bases, with 10 bases between them.

This clone was seen only once. This chain links TRBV4-1 with TRBJ2-5, with D uncertain. Looked up from germline, CDR1 is MGHRA and CDR2 is YSYEKL. The CDR3 is 12 amino acids. V was shortened by 1 base and J by 7 bases, with 7 bases between the two germline ends. This CDR3 reads CASSQAAGTQYF. CDR3 DNA: TGCGCCAGCAGCCAAGCCGCTGGGACCCAGTACTTC.

This chain uses TRBV9 with TRBJ2-3; 8 positions match TRBD1. This CDR3 has 15 residues. Germline CDR1 and CDR2: SGDLS and YYNGEE. The V segment lost 0 bases and the J segment 5 bases; nucleotides outside the gene matches: 5. CDR3 sequence: CASSVGGQGGDTQYF. In DNA, the CDR3 is TGTGCCAGCAGCGTAGGAGGACAGGGAGGAGATACGCAGTATTTT.

The chain joins TRBV7-9 to TRBJ2-7; either TRBD1 or TRBD2 may supply D (5 bases each). CDR3 length: 11 amino acids. With 11 bases removed from V and 3 bases from J, the gap between germline ends came to 11 bases. Per the germline V gene, CDR1 is SEHNR and CDR2 is FQNEAQ (reference sequence). Here the CDR3 reads CAAGTGYEQYF. The CDR3 DNA is TGTGCCGCCGGGACGGGCTACGAGCAGTACTTC.

The rearrangement links TRBV28 to TRBJ2-1; 7 positions agree with TRBD2. Germline CDR1 reads MDHEN; CDR2 reads SYDVKM. V shed 4 bases, J shed 5 bases, and the junction held 8 bases outside the gene matches. This CDR3 has 15 amino acids. The CDR3 DNA follows: TGTGCCAGCAGTTCGGGGGGTGGAGTGCACAATGAGCAGTTCTTC. This translates into CASSSGGGVHNEQFF.

This rearrangement joins TRBV19 to TRBJ2-7; 9 bases line up with TRBD1. This CDR3 is built from 16 residues. V was clipped by 6 bases and J by 6 bases; unmatched bases: 15. Germline V gene data show CDR1 as LNHDA and CDR2 as SQIVND (reference sequence). This CDR3 reads CASSDTPVGTGSEQYF. CDR3 nucleotide sequence: TGTGCCAGTAGCGATACCCCCGTAGGGACAGGGTCCGAGCAGTACTTC.

V gene TRBV28 combines with J gene TRBJ2-3, with D perhaps matching TRBD1 or TRBD2 (5 bases each). Germline assignment: CDR1 MDHEN and CDR2 SYDVKM. CDR3 length equals 17 residues. Trimming cost V 3 bases and J 2 bases, with 18 bases left between them. CDR3 in DNA: TGTGCCAGCAGTTTTACGTATGGTTGGGACGCCACAGATACGCAGTATTTT. Translating gives CASSFTYGWDATDTQYF.

The chain uses TRBV7-9 and TRBJ2-1, with a tentative D call TRBD1 (5 bases). Germline V CDR1 and CDR2: SEHNR, FQNEAQ (reference sequence). V was trimmed by 3 bases and J by 2 bases, leaving 11 bases between them. This CDR3 is 15 amino acids long. CDR3 sequence reads: CASSFGALPYNEQFF. The CDR3 nucleotides read TGTGCCAGCAGCTTTGGGGCCCTACCCTACAATGAGCAGTTCTTC.